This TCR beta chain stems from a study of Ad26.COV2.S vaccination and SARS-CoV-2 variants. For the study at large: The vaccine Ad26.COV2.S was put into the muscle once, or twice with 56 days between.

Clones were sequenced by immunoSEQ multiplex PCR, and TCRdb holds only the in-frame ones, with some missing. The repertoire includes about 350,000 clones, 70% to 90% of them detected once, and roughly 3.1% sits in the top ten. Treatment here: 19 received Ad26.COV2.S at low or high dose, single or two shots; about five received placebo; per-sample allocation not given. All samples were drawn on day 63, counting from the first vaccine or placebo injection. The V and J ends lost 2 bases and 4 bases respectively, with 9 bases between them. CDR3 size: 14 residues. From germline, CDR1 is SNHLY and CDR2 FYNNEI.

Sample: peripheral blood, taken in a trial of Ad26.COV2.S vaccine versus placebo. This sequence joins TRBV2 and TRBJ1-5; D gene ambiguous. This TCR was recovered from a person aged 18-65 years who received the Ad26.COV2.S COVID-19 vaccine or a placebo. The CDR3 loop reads CASSERSENQPQHF. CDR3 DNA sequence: TGTGCCAGCAGTGAAAGGTCAGAAAATCAGCCCCAGCATTTT. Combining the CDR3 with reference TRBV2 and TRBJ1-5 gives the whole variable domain EPEVTQTPSHQVTQMGQEVILRCVPISNHLYFYWYRQILGQKVEFLVSFYNNEISEKSEIFDDQFSVERPDGSNFTLKIRSTKLEDSAMYFCASSERSENQPQHFGDGTRLSIL.